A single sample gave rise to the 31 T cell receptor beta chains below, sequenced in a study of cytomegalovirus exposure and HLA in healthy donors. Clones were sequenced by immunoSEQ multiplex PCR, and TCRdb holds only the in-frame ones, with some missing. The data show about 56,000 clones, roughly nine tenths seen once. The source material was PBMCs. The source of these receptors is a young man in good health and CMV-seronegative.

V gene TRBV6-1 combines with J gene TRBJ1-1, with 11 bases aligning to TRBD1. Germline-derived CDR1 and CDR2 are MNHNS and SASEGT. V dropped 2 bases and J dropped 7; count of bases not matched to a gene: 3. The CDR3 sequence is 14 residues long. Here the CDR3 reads CASSEPGQGVEAFF. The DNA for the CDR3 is TGTGCCAGCAGTGAACCGGGACAGGGGGTTGAAGCTTTCTTT.

This CDR3 is CASSYRGEGNQPQHF. DNA of the CDR3: TGCGCCAGCAGTTACAGGGGTGAGGGGAATCAGCCCCAGCATTTT. The gene calls are TRBV4-1 and TRBJ1-5; 7 nucleotides match TRBD1. Losses at the gene ends were 6 bases for V and 4 bases for J; bases not matched to a gene: 9. Germline-derived CDR1 and CDR2 are MGHRA and YSYEKL. The CDR3 extends over 15 amino acids.

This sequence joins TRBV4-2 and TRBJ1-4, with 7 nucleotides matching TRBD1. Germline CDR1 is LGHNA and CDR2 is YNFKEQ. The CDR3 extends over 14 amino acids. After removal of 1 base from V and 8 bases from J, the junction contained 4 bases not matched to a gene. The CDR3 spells CASSQGATGEKLFF. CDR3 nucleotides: TGTGCCAGCAGCCAAGGGGCGACAGGGGAAAAACTGTTTTTT.

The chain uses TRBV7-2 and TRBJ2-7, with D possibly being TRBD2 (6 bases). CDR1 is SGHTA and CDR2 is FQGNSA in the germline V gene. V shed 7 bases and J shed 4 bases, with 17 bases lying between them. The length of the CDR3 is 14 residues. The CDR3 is CASKIPGDTYEQYF. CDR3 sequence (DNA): TGTGCCAGCAAAATTCCGGGAGACACATACGAGCAGTACTTC.

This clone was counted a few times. CDR3 loop: CASSQLQGGYGYTF. The CDR3 DNA reads TGTGCCAGCAGCCAATTGCAGGGAGGCTATGGCTACACCTTC. The V gene is TRBV14, the J gene TRBJ1-2; tentative D call: TRBD1 (5 bases). V gave up 2 bases and J gave up 4 bases, with 11 bases separating them. This CDR3 comprises 14 residues. CDR1 is SGHDN and CDR2 is FVKESK in the germline V gene.

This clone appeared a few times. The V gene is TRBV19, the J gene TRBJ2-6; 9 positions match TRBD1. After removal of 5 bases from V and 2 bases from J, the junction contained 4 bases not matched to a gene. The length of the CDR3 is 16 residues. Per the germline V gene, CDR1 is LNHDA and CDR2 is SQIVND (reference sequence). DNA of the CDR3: TGTGCCAGTAGTGGACAGGGGACCACTGGGGCCAACGTCCTGACTTTC. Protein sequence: CASSGQGTTGANVLTF.

CDR3 residues: CASSGRTGIDGSNQPQHF. The CDR3 nucleotides read TGTGCCAGCAGTGGACGGACAGGGATCGACGGGAGCAATCAGCCCCAGCATTTT. The rearrangement links TRBV6-1 to TRBJ1-5; 8 nucleotides align to TRBD1. CDR1 MNHNS and CDR2 SASEGT come from the germline V gene. V dropped 4 bases and J dropped 1; count of bases not matched to a gene: 12. CDR3 size: 18 residues.

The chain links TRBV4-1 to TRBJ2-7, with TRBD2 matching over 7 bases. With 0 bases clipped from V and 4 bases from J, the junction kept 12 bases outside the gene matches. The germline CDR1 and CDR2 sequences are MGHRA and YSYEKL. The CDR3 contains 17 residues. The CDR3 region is CASSQDPSPGLPYEQYF. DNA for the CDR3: TGCGCCAGCAGCCAAGATCCATCCCCGGGACTACCATACGAGCAGTACTTC.

The CDR3 DNA reads TGTGCCAGCAGCTTAGGGGCTGGGAGAGGAGCCTACGAGCAGTACTTC. Translating gives CASSLGAGRGAYEQYF. The chain joins TRBV11-3 to TRBJ2-7, with TRBD2 as a possible D gene (5 bases). CDR3 size: 16 residues. Germline V gives CDR1 SGHNT, CDR2 YENEEA. The V and J ends lost 1 base and 2 bases respectively, with 15 bases between them.

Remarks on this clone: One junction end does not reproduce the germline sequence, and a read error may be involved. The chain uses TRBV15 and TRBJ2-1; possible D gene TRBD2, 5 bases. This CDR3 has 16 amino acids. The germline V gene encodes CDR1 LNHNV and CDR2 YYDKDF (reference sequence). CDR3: CAASRGTSWSYNEQFF. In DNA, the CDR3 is TGTGCCGCCAGCAGAGGTACTAGTTGGTCCTACAATGAGCAGTTCTTC.

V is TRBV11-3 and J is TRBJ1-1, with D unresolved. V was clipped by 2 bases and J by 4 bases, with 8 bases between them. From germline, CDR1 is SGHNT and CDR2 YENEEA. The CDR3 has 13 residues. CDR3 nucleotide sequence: TGTGCCAGCAGCTTATTGGAGTTCACTGAAGCTTTCTTT. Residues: CASSLLEFTEAFF.

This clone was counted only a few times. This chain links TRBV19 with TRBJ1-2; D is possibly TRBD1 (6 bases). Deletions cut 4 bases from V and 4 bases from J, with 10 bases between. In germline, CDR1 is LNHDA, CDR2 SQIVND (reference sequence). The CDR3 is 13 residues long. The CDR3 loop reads CASSTGDSYGYTF. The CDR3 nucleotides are TGTGCCAGTAGTACAGGGGATTCCTATGGCTACACCTTC.

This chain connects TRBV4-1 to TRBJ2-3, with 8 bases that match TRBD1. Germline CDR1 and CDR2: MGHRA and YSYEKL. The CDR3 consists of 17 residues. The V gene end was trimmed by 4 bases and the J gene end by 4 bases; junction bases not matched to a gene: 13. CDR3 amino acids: CASSPQTDRGRADTQYF. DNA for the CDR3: TGCGCCAGCAGCCCGCAAACAGACAGGGGAAGGGCAGATACGCAGTATTTT.

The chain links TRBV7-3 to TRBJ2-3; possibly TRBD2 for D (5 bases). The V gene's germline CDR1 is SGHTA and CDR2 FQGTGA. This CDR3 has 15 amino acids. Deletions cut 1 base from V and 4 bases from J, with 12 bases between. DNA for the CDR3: TGTGCCAGCAGCTTAAACCCGGGAAGTGCAGATACGCAGTATTTT. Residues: CASSLNPGSADTQYF.

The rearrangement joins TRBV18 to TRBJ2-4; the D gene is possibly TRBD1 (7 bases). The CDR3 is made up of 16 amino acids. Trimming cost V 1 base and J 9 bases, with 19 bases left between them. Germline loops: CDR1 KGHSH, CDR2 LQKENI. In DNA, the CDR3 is TGTGCCAGCTCACCACTTACAGGAGGGACAGAGGCCATTCAGTACTTC. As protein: CASSPLTGGTEAIQYF.

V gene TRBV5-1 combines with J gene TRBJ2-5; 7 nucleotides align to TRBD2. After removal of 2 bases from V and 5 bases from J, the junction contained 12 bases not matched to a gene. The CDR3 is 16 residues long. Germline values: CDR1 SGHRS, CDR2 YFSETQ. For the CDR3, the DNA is TGCGCCAGCAGCTTCTTACGACTAGGGGAGGGGGAGACCCAGTACTTC. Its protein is CASSFLRLGEGETQYF. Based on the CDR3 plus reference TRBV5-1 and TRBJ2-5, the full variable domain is KAGVTQTPRYLIKTRGQQVTLSCSPISGHRSVSWYQQTPGQGLQFLFEYFSETQRNKGNFPGRFSGRQFSNSRSEMNVSTLELGDSALYLCASSFLRLGEGETQYFGPGTRLLVL.

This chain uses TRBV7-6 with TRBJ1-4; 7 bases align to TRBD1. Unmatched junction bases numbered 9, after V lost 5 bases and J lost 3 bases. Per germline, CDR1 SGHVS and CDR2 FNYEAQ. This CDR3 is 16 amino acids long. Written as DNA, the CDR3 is TGTGCCAGCAGCCGGGTCAGGGGGACGGCTAATGAAAAACTGTTTTTT. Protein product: CASSRVRGTANEKLFF.

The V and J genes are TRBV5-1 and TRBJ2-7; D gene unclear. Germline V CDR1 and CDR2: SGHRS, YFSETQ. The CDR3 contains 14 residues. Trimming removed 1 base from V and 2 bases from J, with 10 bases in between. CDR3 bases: TGCGCCAGCAGCTTGAATACATTCACCTACGAGCAGTACTTC. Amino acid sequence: CASSLNTFTYEQYF.

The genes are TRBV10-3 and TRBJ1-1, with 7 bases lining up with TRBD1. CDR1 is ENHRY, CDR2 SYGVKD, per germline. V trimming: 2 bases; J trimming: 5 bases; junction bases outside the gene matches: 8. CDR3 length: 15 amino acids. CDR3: CAISERAGGGTEAFF. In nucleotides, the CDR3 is TGTGCCATCAGTGAGCGAGCAGGGGGAGGAACTGAAGCTTTCTTT.

CDR3 in amino acids: CSVGTGGVLGVDNEQFF. In DNA form, the CDR3 reads TGCAGCGTGGGGACAGGGGGCGTCCTCGGGGTTGACAATGAGCAGTTCTTC. V and J are TRBV29-1 and TRBJ2-1, with 12 bases fitting TRBD1. CDR3 length: 17 amino acids. Germline V gives CDR1 SQVTM, CDR2 ANQGSEA. Losses at the gene ends were 6 bases for V and 5 bases for J; bases not matched to a gene: 14.

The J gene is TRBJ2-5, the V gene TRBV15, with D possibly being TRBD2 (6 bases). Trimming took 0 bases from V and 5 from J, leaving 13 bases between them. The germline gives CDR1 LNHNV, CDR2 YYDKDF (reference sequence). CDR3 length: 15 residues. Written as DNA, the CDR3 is TGTGCCACCAGCAGAGATCTTCAGGGAGGCGAGACCCAGTACTTC. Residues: CATSRDLQGGETQYF.

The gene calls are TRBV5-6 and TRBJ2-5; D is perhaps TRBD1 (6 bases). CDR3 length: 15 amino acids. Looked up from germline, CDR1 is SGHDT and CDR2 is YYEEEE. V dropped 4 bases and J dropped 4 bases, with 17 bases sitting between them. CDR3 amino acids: CASSHAGERGETQYF. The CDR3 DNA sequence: TGTGCCAGCAGCCACGCAGGGGAGCGAGGAGAGACCCAGTACTTC.

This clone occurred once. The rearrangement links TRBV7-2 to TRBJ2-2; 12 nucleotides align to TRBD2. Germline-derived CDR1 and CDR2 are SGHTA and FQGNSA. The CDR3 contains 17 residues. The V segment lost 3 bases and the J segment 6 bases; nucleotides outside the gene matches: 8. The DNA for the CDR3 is TGTGCCAGCAGCTTTCCTACGACTAGCGGGAGAGCCGGGGAGCTGTTTTTT. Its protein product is CASSFPTTSGRAGELFF. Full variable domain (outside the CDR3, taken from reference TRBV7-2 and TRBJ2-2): GAGVSQSPSNKVTEKGKDVELRCDPISGHTALYWYRQSLGQGLEFLIYFQGNSAPDKSGLPSDRFSAERTGGSVSTLTIQRTQQEDSAVYLCASSFPTTSGRAGELFFGEGSRLTVL.

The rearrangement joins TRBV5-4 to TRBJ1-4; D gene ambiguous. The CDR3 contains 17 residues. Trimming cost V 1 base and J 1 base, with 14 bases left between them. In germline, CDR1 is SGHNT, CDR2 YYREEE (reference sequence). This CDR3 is CASSLPGSRGTNEKLFF. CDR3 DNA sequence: TGTGCCAGCAGCTTGCCTGGCAGTCGCGGAACTAATGAAAAACTGTTTTTT.

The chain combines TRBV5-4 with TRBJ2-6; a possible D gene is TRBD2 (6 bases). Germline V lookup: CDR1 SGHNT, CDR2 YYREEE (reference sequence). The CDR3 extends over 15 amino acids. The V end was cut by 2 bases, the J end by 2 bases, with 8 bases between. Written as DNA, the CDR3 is TGTGCCAGCAGCTTCGGAGGGCCTGGGGCCAACGTCCTGACTTTC. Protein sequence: CASSFGGPGANVLTF.

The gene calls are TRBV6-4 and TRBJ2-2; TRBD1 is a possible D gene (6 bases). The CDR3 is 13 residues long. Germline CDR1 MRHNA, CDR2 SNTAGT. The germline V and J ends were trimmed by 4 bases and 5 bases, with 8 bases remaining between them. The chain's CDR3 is CASSAGETGELFF. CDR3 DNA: TGTGCCAGCAGTGCAGGGGAGACCGGGGAGCTGTTTTTT.

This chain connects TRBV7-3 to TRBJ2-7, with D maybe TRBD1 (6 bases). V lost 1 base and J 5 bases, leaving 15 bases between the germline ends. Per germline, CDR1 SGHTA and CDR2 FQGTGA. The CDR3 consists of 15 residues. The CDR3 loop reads CASSLKDRSFDEQYF. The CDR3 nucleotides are TGTGCCAGCAGCTTAAAAGACAGGTCCTTTGACGAGCAGTACTTC.

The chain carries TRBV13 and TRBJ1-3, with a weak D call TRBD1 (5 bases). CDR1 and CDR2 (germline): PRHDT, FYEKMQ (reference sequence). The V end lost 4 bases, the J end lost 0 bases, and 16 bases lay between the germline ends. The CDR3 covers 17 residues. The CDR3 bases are TGTGCCAGCAGCTCCTCGTCTAGGGGTCCCTCTGGAAACACCATATATTTT. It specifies CASSSSSRGPSGNTIYF.

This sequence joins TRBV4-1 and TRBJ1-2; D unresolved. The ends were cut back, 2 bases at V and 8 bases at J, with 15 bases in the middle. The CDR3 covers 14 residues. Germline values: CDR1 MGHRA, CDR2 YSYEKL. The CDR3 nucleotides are TGCGCCAGCAGCCAACCCGGGTTTCTCTACGGCTACACCTTC. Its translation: CASSQPGFLYGYTF.

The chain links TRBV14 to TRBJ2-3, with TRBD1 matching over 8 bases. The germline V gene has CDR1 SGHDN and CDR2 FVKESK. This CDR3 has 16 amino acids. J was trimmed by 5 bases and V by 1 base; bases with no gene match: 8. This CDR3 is CASSQGLLGQGDTQYF. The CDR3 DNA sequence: TGTGCCAGCAGCCAAGGGCTTCTCGGACAGGGAGATACGCAGTATTTT. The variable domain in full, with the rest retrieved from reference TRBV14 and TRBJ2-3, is EAGVTQFPSHSVIEKGQTVTLRCDPISGHDNLYWYRRVMGKEIKFLLHFVKESKQDESGMPNNRFLAERTGGTYSTLKVQPAELEDSGVYFCASSQGLLGQGDTQYFGPGTRLTVL.

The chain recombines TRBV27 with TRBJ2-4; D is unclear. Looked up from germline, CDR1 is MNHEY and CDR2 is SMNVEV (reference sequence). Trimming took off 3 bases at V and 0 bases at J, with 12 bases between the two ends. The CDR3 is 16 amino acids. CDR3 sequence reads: CASSFTADIAKNIQYF. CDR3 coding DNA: TGTGCCAGCAGTTTCACGGCAGACATAGCCAAAAACATTCAGTACTTC.